A selection of T cell receptor beta chains follows, all from one sample in a study of beta chain features in type 1 diabetes. Clones were sequenced by immunoSEQ multiplex PCR, and TCRdb holds only the in-frame ones, with some missing. The table lists 150,000 to 200,000 clones, roughly 8% of them singletons. Sequences were obtained from central memory CD4+ T cells from blood. The origin of the receptors is a woman between 40 and 50 years old with type 1 diabetes. Both conserved end residues are part of each CDR3.

V | CDR3
TRBV30 | CAWSVLTSETQYF
TRBV28 | CASSLFGAGAYEQYF
TRBV7-9 | CASSFGTAYEQYF
TRBV5-6 | CASSFGQGTDTQYF
TRBV14 | CASSRTRGGEQYF
TRBV5-1 | CASSRSTGFDEQFF
TRBV7-9 | CASSLEIGAYGYTF
TRBV9 | CASSAGTGGYSVYGYTF
TRBV7-9 | CASQASGSTDTQYF
TRBV9 | CASSVVAGRSDEQFF
TRBV6-5 | CASSLHRDGQPQHF
TRBV14 | CASSHGQIDGQYF
TRBV7-2 | CASSLGGVGQGAVRPQHF
TRBV5-1 | CASSLGQGNGYTF
TRBV4-3 | CASSPRTVLAFSYNEQFF
TRBV5-6 | CASSGLGTSGSGEQFF
TRBV11-2 | CASSFDRGGKNEQYF
TRBV5-1 | CASSLGLAGRDTQYF
TRBV4-3 | CASSPGQSSYNEQFF
TRBV6-5 | CASSPRAFLYEQYF
TRBV15 | CATSREGQGNYGYTF
TRBV6-6 | CASRTGNQPQHF
TRBV5-1 | CASFSQGAGSPLHF
TRBV6-6 | CASSSTSGSSYEQYF
TRBV7-9 | CASSLASGQREQYF
TRBV4-1 | CASSVTGTSVGYTF
TRBV29-1 | CSVLRTEGNTIYF
TRBV5-6 | CASSLIGLAVSGANVLTF
TRBV29-1 | CSVRTGVNQPQHF
TRBV5-1 | CASSLRSAEGHTGELFF
TRBV28 | CASRSGGALYGYTF
TRBV29-1 | CSVEQGYGNTIYF
TRBV25-1 | CASSPQLRDSYTF
TRBV27 | CASSFGLPPLNIQYF
TRBV7-2 | CASSLPPLAEQFF
TRBV5-4 | CASSLVGPGEETQYF
TRBV5-1 | CASSPRQGAYNEQFF